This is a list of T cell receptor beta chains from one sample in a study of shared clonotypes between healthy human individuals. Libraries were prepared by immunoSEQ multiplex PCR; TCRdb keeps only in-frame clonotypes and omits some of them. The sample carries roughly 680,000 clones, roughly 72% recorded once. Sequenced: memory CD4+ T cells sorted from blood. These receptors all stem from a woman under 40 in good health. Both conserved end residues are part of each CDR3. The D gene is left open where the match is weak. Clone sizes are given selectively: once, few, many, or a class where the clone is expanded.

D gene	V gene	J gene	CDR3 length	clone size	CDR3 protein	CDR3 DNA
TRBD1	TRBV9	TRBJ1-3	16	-	CASSVSWTGSGNTIYF	TGTGCCAGCAGCGTATCCTGGACAGGGAGTGGAAACACCATATATTTT
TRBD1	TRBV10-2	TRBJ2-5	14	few	CASSLTGGKETQYF	TGCGCCAGCAGCCTGACAGGGGGCAAAGAGACCCAGTACTTC
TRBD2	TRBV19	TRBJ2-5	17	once	CASSNKYSVAGEETQYF	TGTGCCAGTAGTAACAAATACTCAGTAGCGGGAGAAGAGACCCAGTACTTC
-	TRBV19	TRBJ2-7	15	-	CASSIAAFSTSQQYF	TGTGCCAGTAGTATAGCCGCGTTTTCTACTAGTCAGCAGTACTTC
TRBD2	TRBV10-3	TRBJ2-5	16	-	CAISAGTSGGKETQYF	TGTGCCATCAGTGCCGGGACTAGCGGGGGCAAAGAGACCCAGTACTTC
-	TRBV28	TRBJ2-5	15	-	CASTLGGGPSETQYF	TGTGCCAGCACCCTTGGAGGGGGCCCCTCAGAGACCCAGTACTTC
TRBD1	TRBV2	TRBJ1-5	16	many	CASSPGQGARGQPQHF	TGTGCCAGCAGCCCGGGACAGGGGGCGCGTGGTCAGCCCCAGCATTTT
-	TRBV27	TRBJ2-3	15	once	CASSLGRGSTDTQYF	TGTGCCAGCAGTTTGGGGAGGGGGAGCACAGATACGCAGTATTTT
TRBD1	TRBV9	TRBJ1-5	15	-	CASSQGTDSNQPQHF	TGTGCCAGCAGCCAAGGGACAGACAGCAATCAGCCCCAGCATTTT
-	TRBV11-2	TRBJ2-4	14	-	CASRPITGKNIQYF	TGTGCCAGCAGGCCAATTACAGGGAAAAACATTCAGTACTTC
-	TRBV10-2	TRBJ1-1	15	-	CASKGEAGLNTEAFF	TGCGCCAGCAAAGGGGAGGCGGGGCTGAACACTGAAGCTTTCTTT
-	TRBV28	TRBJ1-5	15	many	CASRPEGISNQPQHF	TGTGCCAGCAGACCCGAAGGGATTAGCAATCAGCCCCAGCATTTT
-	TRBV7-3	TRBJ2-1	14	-	CASSPSPYLNEQFF	TGTGCCAGCAGCCCCTCCCCTTATCTCAATGAGCAGTTCTTC
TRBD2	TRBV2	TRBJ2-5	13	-	CASRPGGAETQYF	TGTGCCAGCAGACCCGGGGGGGCAGAGACCCAGTACTTC
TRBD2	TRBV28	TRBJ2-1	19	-	CASSLWGLAGSSSYNEQFF	TGTGCCAGCAGTTTATGGGGACTAGCGGGATCCAGCTCCTACAATGAGCAGTTCTTC
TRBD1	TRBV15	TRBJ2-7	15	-	CATSRAGTGPYEQYF	TGTGCCACCAGCAGAGCTGGGACAGGGCCCTACGAGCAGTACTTC
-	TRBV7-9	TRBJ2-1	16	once	CASSLDWARSGGEQFF	TGTGCCAGCAGCTTAGATTGGGCTCGGTCAGGCGGTGAGCAGTTCTTC
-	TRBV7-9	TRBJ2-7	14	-	CASSLDILWAEQYF	TGTGCCAGCAGCCTGGACATTCTATGGGCCGAGCAGTACTTC
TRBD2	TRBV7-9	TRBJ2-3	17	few	CASSPAQAGVGTDTQYF	TGTGCCAGCAGCCCAGCACAAGCGGGAGTAGGCACAGATACGCAGTATTTT
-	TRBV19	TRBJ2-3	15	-	CASSMSWGSTDTQYF	TGTGCCAGTAGTATGAGCTGGGGAAGCACAGATACGCAGTATTTT
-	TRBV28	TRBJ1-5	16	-	CASSLPHRDGNQPQHF	TGTGCCAGCAGTTTACCCCACAGGGACGGCAATCAGCCCCAGCATTTT
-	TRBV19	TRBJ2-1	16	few	CASSIETGTAYNEQFF	TGTGCCAGTAGTATCGAGACAGGTACGGCCTACAATGAGCAGTTCTTC
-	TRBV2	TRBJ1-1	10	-	CASRNTEAFF	TGTGCCAGCAGAAACACTGAAGCTTTCTTT
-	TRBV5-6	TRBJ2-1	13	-	CASSFGGENEQFF	TGTGCCAGCAGCTTTGGAGGGGAGAATGAGCAGTTCTTC
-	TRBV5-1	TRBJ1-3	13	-	CASSFGNGNTIYF	TGCGCCAGCAGCTTCGGGAACGGAAACACCATATATTTT
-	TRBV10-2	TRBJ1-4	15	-	CASSENSATNEKLFF	TGCGCCAGCAGTGAGAACTCAGCAACTAATGAAAAACTGTTTTTT
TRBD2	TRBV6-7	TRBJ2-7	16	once	CASSYSRLAPSYEQYF	TGTGCCAGCAGTTACTCAAGACTAGCGCCCTCCTACGAGCAGTACTTC
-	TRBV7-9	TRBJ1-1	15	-	CASSFGWGAATEAFF	TGTGCCAGCAGCTTCGGCTGGGGGGCCGCCACTGAAGCTTTCTTT
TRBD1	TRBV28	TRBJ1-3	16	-	CASSLPGQGSGNTIYF	TGTGCCAGCAGTTTACCGGGACAGGGATCTGGAAACACCATATATTTT
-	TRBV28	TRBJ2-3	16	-	CASSLLAAMSTDTQYF	TGTGCCAGCAGTTTGTTAGCGGCGATGAGCACAGATACGCAGTATTTT
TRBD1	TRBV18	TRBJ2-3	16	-	CASSPQGGTGLDTQYF	TGTGCCAGCTCACCCCAAGGGGGGACAGGATTGGATACGCAGTATTTT
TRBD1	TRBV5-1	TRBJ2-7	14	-	CASRDRGQSYEQYF	TGCGCCAGCAGAGACAGGGGGCAGTCCTACGAGCAGTACTTC
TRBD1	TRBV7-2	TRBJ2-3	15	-	CASSYGQGGADTQYF	TGTGCCAGCAGCTATGGACAGGGTGGGGCAGATACGCAGTATTTT
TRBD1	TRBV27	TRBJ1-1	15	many	CASRAGTGGWTEAFF	TGTGCCAGCAGGGCCGGGACAGGGGGGTGGACTGAAGCTTTCTTT
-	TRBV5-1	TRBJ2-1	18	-	CASSFDFGVAASYNEQFF	TGCGCCAGCAGCTTTGATTTCGGGGTAGCGGCCTCCTACAATGAGCAGTTCTTC
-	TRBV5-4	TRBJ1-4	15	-	CASSLGAGLGEKLFF	TGTGCCAGCAGCTTGGGGGCGGGGCTAGGTGAAAAACTGTTTTTT
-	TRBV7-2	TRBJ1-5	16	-	CASSSLTGPPNQPQHF	TGTGCCAGCAGCTCCTTGACAGGCCCCCCAAATCAGCCCCAGCATTTT
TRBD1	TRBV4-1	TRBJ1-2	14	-	CASSLRTGGEGYTF	TGCGCCAGCAGCCTCAGGACAGGGGGGGAAGGCTACACCTTC
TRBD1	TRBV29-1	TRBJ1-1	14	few	CSVGDRVVGTEAFF	TGCAGCGTTGGGGACAGGGTTGTTGGCACTGAAGCTTTCTTT
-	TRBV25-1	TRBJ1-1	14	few	CASSGKSGGTEAFF	TGTGCCAGCAGTGGGAAGTCGGGGGGTACTGAAGCTTTCTTT
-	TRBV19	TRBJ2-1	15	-	CASSTDRNIMSKQFF	TGTGCCAGTAGCACTGACAGGAACATAATGAGTAAGCAGTTCTTC
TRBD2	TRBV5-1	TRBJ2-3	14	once	CASSWGLSTDTQYF	TGCGCCAGCAGCTGGGGACTAAGTACAGATACGCAGTATTTT
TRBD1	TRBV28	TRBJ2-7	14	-	CASRREGQGYEQYF	TGTGCCAGCAGACGCGAGGGACAGGGCTACGAGCAGTACTTC
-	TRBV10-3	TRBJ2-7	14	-	CAISESIGTHEQYF	TGTGCCATCAGTGAGTCGATCGGGACGCACGAGCAGTACTTC
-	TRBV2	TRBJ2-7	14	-	CASRGDGRIYEQYF	TGTGCCAGCAGAGGGGACGGTCGCATTTACGAGCAGTACTTC
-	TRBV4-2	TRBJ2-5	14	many	CASSQESDLGTQYF	TGTGCCAGCAGCCAAGAGAGTGACTTAGGGACCCAGTACTTC
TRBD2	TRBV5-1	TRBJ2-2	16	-	CASSKTSGQNTGELFF	TGCGCCAGCAGCAAAACTAGCGGGCAGAACACCGGGGAGCTGTTTTTT
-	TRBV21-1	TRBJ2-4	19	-	CASSNRLGPGVDAKNIQYF	TGTGCCAGCAGCAATAGACTAGGGCCCGGAGTTGATGCCAAAAACATTCAGTACTTC
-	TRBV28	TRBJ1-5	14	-	CASIRESGNQPQHF	TGTGCCAGCATCAGGGAAAGTGGCAATCAGCCCCAGCATTTT
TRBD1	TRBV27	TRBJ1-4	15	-	CASSPAGTANEKLFF	TGTGCCAGCAGTCCCGCCGGGACAGCGAATGAAAAACTGTTTTTT
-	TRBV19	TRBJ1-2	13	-	CASSIGASYGYTF	TGTGCCAGTAGTATAGGGGCGTCCTATGGCTACACCTTC
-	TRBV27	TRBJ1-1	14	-	CASSLHRQDTEAFF	TGTGCCAGCAGTTTGCACAGACAGGACACTGAAGCTTTCTTT
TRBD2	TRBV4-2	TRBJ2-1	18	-	CASSQQLAGAGTYNEQFF	TGTGCCAGCAGCCAACAACTAGCGGGAGCCGGCACCTACAATGAGCAGTTCTTC
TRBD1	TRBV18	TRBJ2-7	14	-	CASSPGTGRYEQYF	TGTGCCAGCTCACCCGGGACAGGGCGCTACGAGCAGTACTTC
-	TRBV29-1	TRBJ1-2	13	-	CSVAPAGYYGYTF	TGCAGCGTTGCCCCCGCAGGGTATTATGGCTACACCTTC
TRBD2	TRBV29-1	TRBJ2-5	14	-	CSVVGIAGVETQYF	TGCAGCGTTGTAGGAATAGCGGGAGTGGAGACCCAGTACTTC
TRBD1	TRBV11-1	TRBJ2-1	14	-	CASSSTGTYNEQFF	TGTGCCAGCAGCTCGACAGGGACCTACAATGAGCAGTTCTTC